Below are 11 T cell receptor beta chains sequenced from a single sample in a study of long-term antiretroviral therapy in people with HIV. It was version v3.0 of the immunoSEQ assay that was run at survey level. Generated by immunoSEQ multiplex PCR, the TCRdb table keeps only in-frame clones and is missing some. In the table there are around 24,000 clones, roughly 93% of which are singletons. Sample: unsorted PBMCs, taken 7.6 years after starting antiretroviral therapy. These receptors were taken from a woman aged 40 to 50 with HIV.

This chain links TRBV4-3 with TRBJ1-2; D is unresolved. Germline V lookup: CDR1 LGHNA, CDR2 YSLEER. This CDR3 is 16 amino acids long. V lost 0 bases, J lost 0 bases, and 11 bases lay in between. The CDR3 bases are TGCGCCAGCAGCCAAGATGTCGGGGAGGCTAACTATGGCTACACCTTC. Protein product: CASSQDVGEANYGYTF.

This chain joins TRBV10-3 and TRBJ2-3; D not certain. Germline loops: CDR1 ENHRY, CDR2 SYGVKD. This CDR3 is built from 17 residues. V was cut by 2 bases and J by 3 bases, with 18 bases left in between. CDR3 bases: TGTGCCATCAGTGAGCCTGGTAGCTTTGTAGGGACAGATACGCAGTATTTT. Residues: CAISEPGSFVGTDTQYF.

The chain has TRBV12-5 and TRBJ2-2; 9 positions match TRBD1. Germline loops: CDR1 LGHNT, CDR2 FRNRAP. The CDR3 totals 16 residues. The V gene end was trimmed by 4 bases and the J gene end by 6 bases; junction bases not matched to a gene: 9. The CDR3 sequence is CASGYNPGQGPGELFF. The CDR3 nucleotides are TGTGCTAGTGGTTATAACCCGGGACAGGGACCCGGGGAGCTGTTTTTT.

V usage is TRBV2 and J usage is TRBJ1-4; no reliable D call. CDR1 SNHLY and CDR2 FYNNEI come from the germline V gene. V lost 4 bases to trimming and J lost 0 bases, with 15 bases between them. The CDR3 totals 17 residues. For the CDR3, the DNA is TGTGCCAGCAGTGGGGTCCCTTACACAGCAACTAATGAAAAACTGTTTTTT. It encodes CASSGVPYTATNEKLFF.

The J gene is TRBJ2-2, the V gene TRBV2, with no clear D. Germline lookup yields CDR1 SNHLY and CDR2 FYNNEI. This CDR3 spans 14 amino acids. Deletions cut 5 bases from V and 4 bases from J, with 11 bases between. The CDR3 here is CASSIPIGTGELFF. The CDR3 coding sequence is TGTGCCAGCAGTATACCGATCGGCACCGGGGAGCTGTTTTTT.

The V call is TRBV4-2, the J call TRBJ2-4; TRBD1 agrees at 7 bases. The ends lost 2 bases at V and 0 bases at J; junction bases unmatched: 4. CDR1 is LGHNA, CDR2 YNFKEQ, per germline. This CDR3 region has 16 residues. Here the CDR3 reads CASSQTGELAKNIQYF. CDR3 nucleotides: TGTGCCAGCAGCCAAACAGGGGAACTAGCCAAAAACATTCAGTACTTC.

Here the CDR3 reads CASSPEGETQYF. In DNA form, the CDR3 reads TGTGCCAGCAGCCCGGAAGGGGAGACCCAGTACTTC. The chain employs TRBV9 and TRBJ2-5; D gene uncertain. The CDR3 is 12 amino acids. Between the trimmed V and J ends, which lost 4 bases and 5 bases, there was a span of 9 bases. Germline CDR1 and CDR2: SGDLS and YYNGEE.

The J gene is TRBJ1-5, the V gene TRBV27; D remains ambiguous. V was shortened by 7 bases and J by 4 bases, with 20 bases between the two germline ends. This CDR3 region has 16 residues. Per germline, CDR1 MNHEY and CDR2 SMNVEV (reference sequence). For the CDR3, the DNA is TGTGCCAGCAAAAACCTAAAGGGTTTGTCGAATCAGCCCCAGCATTTT. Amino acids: CASKNLKGLSNQPQHF.

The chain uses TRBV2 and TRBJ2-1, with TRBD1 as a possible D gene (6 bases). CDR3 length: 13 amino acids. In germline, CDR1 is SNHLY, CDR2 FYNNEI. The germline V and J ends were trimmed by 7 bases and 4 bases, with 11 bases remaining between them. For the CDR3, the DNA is TGTGCCAGCAAGAACAGGGATTACAATGAGCAGTTCTTC. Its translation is CASKNRDYNEQFF.

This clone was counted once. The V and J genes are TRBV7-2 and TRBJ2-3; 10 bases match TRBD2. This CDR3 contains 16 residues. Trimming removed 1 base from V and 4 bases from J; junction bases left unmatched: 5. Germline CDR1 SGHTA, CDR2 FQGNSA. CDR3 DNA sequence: TGTGCCAGCAGCTTAGACGGGACTAGCGTTCCAGATACGCAGTATTTT. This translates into CASSLDGTSVPDTQYF.

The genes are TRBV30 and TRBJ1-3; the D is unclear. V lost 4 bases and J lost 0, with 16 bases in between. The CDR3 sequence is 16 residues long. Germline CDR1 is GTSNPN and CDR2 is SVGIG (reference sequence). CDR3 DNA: TGTGCCTGGACCAATAGGACGGGGATCTCTGGAAACACCATATATTTT. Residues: CAWTNRTGISGNTIYF.